The T cell receptor beta chain described here comes from a study of cytomegalovirus exposure and HLA in healthy donors. Healthy people donating bone marrow made up the donors. A note on this clone: The antigen is undetermined.

Study-level points and caveats: It was confirmed in vitro that three of the CMV-associated chains were specific for CMV antigens. Judged likely to be a sequencing artifact was a cluster of highly shared sequence variants.

Trimming took off 6 bases at V and 0 bases at J, with 13 bases between the two ends. CDR3 length: 15 amino acids. Germline-derived CDR1 and CDR2 are SEHNR and FQNEAQ (reference sequence). Use of 60 Vbeta and 13 Jbeta primers characterized the PCR. Profiled with immunoSEQ multiplex PCR; TCRdb holds only in-frame clones, not every one. The table has 210,000 or so clones, 70% to 90% seen once. The specimen sequenced was PBMCs. The chain has TRBV7-9 and TRBJ2-3; D perhaps matches TRBD1 (6 bases). This TCR came from a human donor in good health. The CDR3 region has the DNA TGTGCCAGCAGAGGACAGATCACTAGCACAGATACGCAGTATTTT. It is translated as CASRGQITSTDTQYF.